This paragraph reports one T cell receptor beta chain. This entry belongs to a study of blood T cell repertoires in COVID-19. At the level of the study: T cells, B-cell-depleted T cells, or PBMCs supplied cDNA or gDNA.

Original data processing: Amplification of reference gene primers provided the estimated nucleated cell counts. This table comes from immunoSEQ multiplex PCR, and its TCRdb copy is limited to in-frame clones, with some not included. That table supplies the V and J calls and clone size; D and trimming were determined from the DNA. The top ten hold around 4% of the sample, which has some 330,000 clones, approximately 90% seen once. The CDR3 extends over 15 amino acids. The germline gives CDR1 ENHRY, CDR2 SYGVKD. V lost 0 bases to trimming and J lost 2 bases; unmatched junction nucleotides: 2. The rearrangement links TRBV10-3 to TRBJ2-3; TRBD1 matches at 7 bases. The source material was peripheral blood. The origin of this receptor is a woman aged 45 to 65 with active or convalescent COVID-19. CDR3 residues: CAISESTGNTDTQYF. The DNA of the CDR3 is TGTGCCATCAGTGAGTCGACAGGGAACACAGATACGCAGTATTTT.